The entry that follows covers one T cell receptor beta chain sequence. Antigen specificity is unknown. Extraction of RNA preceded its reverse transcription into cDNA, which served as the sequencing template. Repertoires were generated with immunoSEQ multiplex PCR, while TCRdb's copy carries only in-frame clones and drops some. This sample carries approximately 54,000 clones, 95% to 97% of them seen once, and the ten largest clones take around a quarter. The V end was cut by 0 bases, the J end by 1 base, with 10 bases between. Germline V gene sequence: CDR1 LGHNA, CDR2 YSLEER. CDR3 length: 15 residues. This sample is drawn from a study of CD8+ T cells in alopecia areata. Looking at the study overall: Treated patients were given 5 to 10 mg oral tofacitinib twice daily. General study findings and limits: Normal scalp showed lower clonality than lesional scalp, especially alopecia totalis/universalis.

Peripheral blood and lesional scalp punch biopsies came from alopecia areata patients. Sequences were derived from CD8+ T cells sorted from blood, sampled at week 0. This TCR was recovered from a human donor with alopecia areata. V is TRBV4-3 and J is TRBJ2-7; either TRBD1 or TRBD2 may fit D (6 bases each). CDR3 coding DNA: TGCGCCAGCAGCCAAGATGGAGGGGGATCCTACGAGCAGTACTTC. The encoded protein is CASSQDGGGSYEQYF.